This T cell receptor beta chain was profiled in a study of identical twins. Germline V gives CDR1 MNHEY, CDR2 SVGEGT. V was cut by 6 bases and J by 0 bases, with 9 bases left in between. There are 14 residues in the CDR3. This clonotype was observed many times. TCRdb reanalysed the 5' RACE reads using MiXCR and keeps one entry per CDR3 protein. The sample yields approximately 1.8 million distinct CDR3 sequences, less than 40% seen once. This TCR derives from a newborn girl in good health. This chain joins TRBV6-2 or TRBV6-3 and TRBJ2-1, with D maybe TRBD2 (5 bases). The specimen was cord blood. This CDR3 reads CASSRDFSYNEQFF. In DNA form, the CDR3 reads TGTGCCAGCAGCCGGGATTTCTCCTACAATGAGCAGTTCTTC.